This section outlines one T cell receptor beta chain sequence together with its context. These data are taken from a study of cytomegalovirus exposure and HLA in healthy donors. Trimming stripped 4 bases from V and 5 bases from J, with 4 bases between. Germline lookup yields CDR1 MDHEN and CDR2 SYDVKM. The CDR3 contains 11 residues. Amplification used 60 Vbeta primers and 13 Jbeta primers. Assay used: immunoSEQ multiplex PCR; TCRdb lists only in-frame clones, some missing. The table lists 150,000 to 200,000 clones, more than 65% of them singletons, with roughly 10% in the top ten. The rearrangement uses TRBV28 and TRBJ2-3; D not certain. The sample taken for sequencing was PBMCs. The TCR originated in a man between 18 and 29 years old in good health and CMV-seropositive. The CDR3 DNA reads TGTGCCAGCAGTTCAGTAGATACGCAGTATTTT. Its translation is CASSSVDTQYF. The full variable domain, completed using reference TRBV28 and TRBJ2-3, is DVKVTQSSRYLVKRTGEKVFLECVQDMDHENMFWYRQDPGLGLRLIYFSYDVKMKEKGDIPEGYSVSREKKERFSLILESASTNQTSMYLCASSSVDTQYFGPGTRLTVL.